Shown below are 23 T cell receptor beta chains from a single sample sequenced in a study of blood T cell repertoires in COVID-19. The assay was immunoSEQ multiplex PCR, and TCRdb's table has in-frame clones only and misses some. This table has approximately 60,000 clones, around 80% appearing once. The sequenced material came from peripheral blood. The receptor set was obtained from a human donor in a cohort sampled during active COVID-19.

The CDR3 DNA follows: TGTGCCAGCAGGGGAGGGAGGTATCAGCCCCAGCATTTT. Translating it yields CASRGGRYQPQHF. The chain joins TRBV6-5 to TRBJ1-5; D remains unclear. Germline lookup yields CDR1 MNHEY and CDR2 SVGAGI. V dropped 6 bases and J dropped 5 bases, with 11 bases sitting between them. The CDR3 has 13 amino acids.

The chain carries TRBV7-8 and TRBJ1-3; 10 bases map to TRBD1. Germline CDR1 and CDR2: SGHVS and FQNEAQ. This CDR3 contains 15 residues. The V segment lost 5 bases and the J segment 4 bases; nucleotides outside the gene matches: 5. In DNA form, the CDR3 reads TGTGCCAGCAGCCTGGACAGGGGGGTAGGAAACACCATATATTTT. Residues: CASSLDRGVGNTIYF.

In regard to this clone: Other nucleotide sequences from this sample produce the same CDR3. This chain links TRBV6-2 or TRBV6-3 with TRBJ2-1; 8 bases are shared with TRBD2. The germline V gene encodes CDR1 MNHEY and CDR2 SVGEGT. The trim removed 5 bases at V and 3 bases at J, leaving 6 bases unmatched. The CDR3 contains 15 residues. This CDR3 reads CASSVSGGFYNEQFF. In DNA form, the CDR3 reads TGTGCCAGCAGTGTCAGCGGGGGCTTCTACAATGAGCAGTTCTTC.

The chain combines TRBV2 with TRBJ1-3; tentatively, D is TRBD1 (5 bases). Germline CDR1 is SNHLY and CDR2 is FYNNEI. Trimming pared 4 bases from V and 4 bases from J, leaving 14 bases between. There are 15 residues in the CDR3. The CDR3 loop reads CASSVILGQGNTIYF. The DNA for the CDR3 is TGTGCCAGCAGTGTAATTCTGGGGCAGGGAAACACCATATATTTT.

The chain carries TRBV6-1 and TRBJ2-3; 10 nucleotides line up with TRBD2. The CDR3 has 17 residues. Germline lookup yields CDR1 MNHNS and CDR2 SASEGT. Trimming at V came to 1 base and at J to 1 base, leaving 5 bases not matched to a gene. The CDR3 spells CASSEDRGLAGTDTQYF. Written as DNA, the CDR3 is TGTGCCAGCAGTGAAGACCGTGGACTAGCGGGCACAGATACGCAGTATTTT.

The chain has TRBV3-1 (or the pseudogene TRBV3-2) and TRBJ1-2; possible D gene TRBD1, 6 bases. From germline, CDR1 is LGHDT and CDR2 YNNKEL (reference sequence). The CDR3 is made up of 17 amino acids. Trimming removed 0 bases at V and 4 bases at J, with 18 bases between. The CDR3 loop reads CASSQDPQGLFVYGYTF. The DNA of the CDR3 is TGTGCCAGCAGCCAAGATCCCCAGGGGTTGTTTGTCTATGGCTACACCTTC.

A few counts support this clone. The J gene is TRBJ2-5, the V gene TRBV11-1, with a weak D call TRBD2 (5 bases). CDR3 length: 15 amino acids. Germline V gives CDR1 SGHAT, CDR2 FQDESV (reference sequence). V was clipped by 1 base and J by 5 bases, with 14 bases between them. The CDR3 region is CASSLVRGMRETQYF. CDR3 DNA: TGTGCCAGCAGCTTAGTAAGAGGGATGAGGGAGACCCAGTACTTC.

The chain has TRBV5-4 and TRBJ1-5; D ambiguous. CDR3 length equals 12 residues. V lost 0 bases, J lost 6 bases, and 4 bases lay in between. Looked up from germline, CDR1 is SGHNT and CDR2 is YYREEE (reference sequence). The CDR3: CASSLDSQPQHF. The CDR3, as DNA: TGTGCCAGCAGCTTGGACAGTCAGCCCCAGCATTTT.

V gene TRBV30 combines with J gene TRBJ2-7, with TRBD1 matching 7 bases. Per germline, CDR1 GTSNPN and CDR2 SVGIG (reference sequence). J gave up 2 bases and V 5 bases, and 3 bases lay outside the gene matches. CDR3 length: 12 residues. CDR3 coding DNA: TGTGCCTGGGAGACAGGGACCTACGAGCAGTACTTC. It codes for CAWETGTYEQYF.

The table lists this clone with a few counts. The chain carries TRBV5-6 and TRBJ2-7; the D gene is possibly TRBD1 (6 bases). This CDR3 spans 18 amino acids. Trimming stripped 4 bases from V and 4 bases from J, with 27 bases between. Germline values: CDR1 SGHDT, CDR2 YYEEEE. The DNA for the CDR3 is TGTGCCAGCAGCGCGACAGGTCTTCAAGGTAGCGTTAATTACGAGCAGTACTTC. Its translation is CASSATGLQGSVNYEQYF.

CDR3 protein: CASSQDLPAGGLNQPQHF. The CDR3 DNA is TGTGCCAGCAGCCAAGATTTACCGGCAGGGGGACTCAATCAGCCCCAGCATTTT. V usage is TRBV4-2 and J usage is TRBJ1-5; 7 nucleotides agree with TRBD1. The germline gives CDR1 LGHNA, CDR2 YNFKEQ. The CDR3 is 18 amino acids. The ends lost 0 bases at V and 3 bases at J; junction bases unmatched: 11.

The V call is TRBV6-5, the J call TRBJ2-2; 7 bases agree with TRBD2. The CDR3 runs 16 residues. Germline CDR1 MNHEY, CDR2 SVGAGI. V trimming: 2 bases; J trimming: 1 base; junction bases outside the gene matches: 4. The CDR3: CASSYGGVGNTGELFF. The CDR3 DNA follows: TGTGCCAGCAGTTACGGGGGGGTCGGGAACACCGGGGAGCTGTTTTTT.

The rearrangement joins TRBV7-6 to TRBJ1-6; no clear D. Trimming left V 1 base short and J 10 bases short, with 8 bases between. The CDR3 extends over 13 amino acids. CDR1 and CDR2 (germline): SGHVS, FNYEAQ. The CDR3 coding sequence is TGTGCCAGCAGCTTAGGGCAGGCCTCACCCCTCCACTTT. Amino acids: CASSLGQASPLHF.

The chain links TRBV15 to TRBJ2-5; 10 bases map to TRBD1. The CDR3 length is 17 residues. Germline CDR1 LNHNV, CDR2 YYDKDF (reference sequence). V was clipped by 1 base and J by 4 bases; unmatched bases: 9. The CDR3 DNA follows: TGTGCCACCAGCAGAGCCCGGGACAGGGGACTGCGAGAGACCCAGTACTTC. Translating it yields CATSRARDRGLRETQYF.

This chain connects TRBV6-2 or TRBV6-3 to TRBJ1-3; D is uncertain. The CDR3 totals 17 residues. The germline gives CDR1 MNHEY, CDR2 SVGEGT. The V end lost 2 bases, the J end lost 0 bases, and 14 bases lay between the germline ends. Here the CDR3 DNA reads TGTGCCAGCAGTTACGGGCCCAGGAGCGGCTCTGGAAACACCATATATTTT. As protein: CASSYGPRSGSGNTIYF.

The chain links TRBV29-1 to TRBJ2-3, with 7 positions matching TRBD1. V lost 2 bases to trimming and J lost 7 bases; unmatched junction nucleotides: 6. Germline V CDR1 and CDR2: SQVTM, ANQGSEA. The CDR3 is made up of 13 amino acids. The CDR3 DNA reads as TGCAGCGTTGAAAGACAGGGTGGAAATACGCAGTATTTT. Protein product: CSVERQGGNTQYF.

CDR3 amino acids: CASRSSRGGPPNTDTQYF. In nucleotides, the CDR3 is TGTGCCAGCAGATCCTCCCGGGGGGGGCCTCCGAACACAGATACGCAGTATTTT. The chain recombines TRBV7-6 with TRBJ2-3; 8 bases line up with TRBD2. This CDR3 has 18 amino acids. The germline V gene encodes CDR1 SGHVS and CDR2 FNYEAQ. V was pared by 6 bases and J by 2 bases, with 16 bases of the junction left unmatched.

This rearrangement joins TRBV19 to TRBJ2-6; 10 bases line up with TRBD1. Germline assignment: CDR1 LNHDA and CDR2 SQIVND (reference sequence). CDR3 length equals 18 residues. The V gene end was trimmed by 6 bases and the J gene end by 1 base; junction bases not matched to a gene: 9. CDR3 DNA: TGTGCCAGTAGCGCGACAGGGGGCTCAAGTTCTGGGGCCAACGTCCTGACTTTC. It yields the protein CASSATGGSSSGANVLTF.

This clone was recorded only once. This chain links TRBV7-2 with TRBJ2-3; TRBD2 might be the D (6 bases). Trimming took 0 bases from V and 2 from J, leaving 15 bases between them. The CDR3 runs to 17 residues. Per the germline V gene, CDR1 is SGHTA and CDR2 is FQGNSA. The CDR3 protein is CASSLAGGLTVTDTQYF. Written as DNA, the CDR3 is TGTGCCAGCAGCTTAGCTGGGGGACTCACCGTCACAGATACGCAGTATTTT.

With respect to this clone: Sequence at one end of the junction differs from germline and may be a read error. This chain joins TRBV7-7 and TRBJ2-3; 10 bases align to TRBD2. The CDR3 runs 14 residues. Looked up from germline, CDR1 is SSHAT and CDR2 is FNYEAQ (reference sequence). The CDR3 sequence: CASSLGLAEDTQYF. Written as DNA, the CDR3 is TGTGCTAGCAGCTTAGGACTAGCGGAGGATACGCAGTATTTT. The full variable domain, completed using reference TRBV7-7 and TRBJ2-3, is GAGVSQSPRYKVTKRGQDVTLRCDPISSHATLYWYQQALGQGPEFLTYFNYEAQPDKSGLPSDRFSAERPEGSISTLTIQRTEQRDSAMYRCASSLGLAEDTQYFGPGTRLTVL.

The J gene is TRBJ1-2, the V gene TRBV27; D perhaps matches TRBD1 (6 bases). The length of the CDR3 is 14 residues. Germline CDR1 MNHEY, CDR2 SMNVEV (reference sequence). With 7 bases removed from V and 8 bases from J, the gap between germline ends came to 20 bases. For the CDR3, the DNA is TGTGCCAGCACACCTTTTGAGGGCCAGGGGGGCTACACCTTC. This codes for CASTPFEGQGGYTF.

V and J are TRBV30 and TRBJ1-2; weak D call: TRBD1 (5 bases). This CDR3 region has 12 residues. V was clipped by 0 bases and J by 8 bases, with 10 bases between them. Germline V CDR1 and CDR2: GTSNPN, SVGIG (reference sequence). CDR3 sequence: CAWSVSGSGYTF. CDR3 sequence (DNA): TGTGCCTGGAGTGTATCAGGGTCAGGCTACACCTTC.

This clone was recorded only once. This chain uses TRBV5-1 with TRBJ2-6; TRBD2 aligns across 13 bases. The CDR3 has 19 amino acids. J lost 0 bases, V lost 4 bases, and 7 bases had no gene match. Germline V gene sequence: CDR1 SGHRS, CDR2 YFSETQ. The CDR3 reads CASSRLAGGPSSGANVLTF. The DNA for the CDR3 is TGCGCCAGCAGCAGACTAGCGGGGGGCCCTAGCTCTGGGGCCAACGTCCTGACTTTC.